A single T cell receptor beta chain is shown here with its context. The antigen is undetermined. Germline V lookup: CDR1 MDHEN, CDR2 SYDVKM. Trimming took 4 bases from V and 2 from J; bases not matched to a gene: 6. The CDR3 covers 16 residues. The data were produced by immunoSEQ multiplex PCR, yet TCRdb's version contains in-frame clones alone and is incomplete. The sample records roughly 30,000 clones, around 86% being singletons. This entry belongs to a study of somatic mutations in cytotoxic T cells in rheumatoid arthritis. Study-wide findings and caveats: In about an eighth of the roughly 60 patients, the largest CD8+ clone exceeded 20% of CD8+ cells.

The chain carries TRBV28 and TRBJ2-3, with 10 positions matching TRBD2. Sequencing was done on a sample of CD8+ T cells sorted from blood. The TCR comes from an adult with rheumatoid arthritis. The CDR3 reads CASSYGLAVATDTQYF. The CDR3 region has the DNA TGTGCCAGCAGTTACGGACTAGCGGTAGCCACAGATACGCAGTATTTT.